The rows below give T cell receptor beta chains drawn from one sample of a study of T cell repertoires in cytomegalovirus infection. MiXCR, applied by TCRdb to the reads, yields one record per CDR3 protein. The table lists 160,000 or so distinct CDR3 sequences, approximately 17% of them singletons. The specimen sequenced was CD8+ T cells from PBMCs. These receptors were taken from a human donor in good health (CMV status not recorded). Some clones in this sample may be carry-over from other donors' samples. Each CDR3 is given with its conserved first and last residue. D genes are given only for firm matches. Rows give clone size only sometimes, using once, few, many, or a class for an expanded clone.

D	size	V	J	CDR3	DNA
NA	NA	TRBV12-5	TRBJ2-5	CASGLNPAVRETQYF	TGTGCTAGTGGTTTGAATCCGGCAGTTAGGGAGACCCAGTACTTC
NA	NA	TRBV7-2	TRBJ2-1	CASSPLVTPYNEQFF	TGTGCCAGCAGCCCCCTAGTAACCCCCTACAATGAGCAGTTCTTC
NA	few	TRBV7-9	TRBJ2-3	CASSRGADTQYF	TGTGCCAGCAGCCGGGGGGCGGATACGCAGTATTTT
NA	NA	TRBV19	TRBJ1-5	CASSIMGTGQPQHF	TGTGCCAGTAGTATAATGGGGACGGGACAGCCCCAGCATTTT
NA	NA	TRBV7-2	TRBJ2-7	CASSLFAESSYEQYF	TGTGCCAGCAGCTTATTTGCGGAGAGCTCCTACGAGCAGTACTTC
TRBD2	few	TRBV7-2	TRBJ2-3	CASSRSGGAGDTQYF	TGTGCCAGCAGCCGTAGCGGGGGGGCCGGAGATACGCAGTATTTT
NA	NA	TRBV28	TRBJ2-1	CASSSPRVGHNEQFF	TGTGCCAGCAGTTCCCCAAGGGTGGGGCACAATGAGCAGTTCTTC
NA	NA	TRBV12-3/TRBV12-4	TRBJ1-1	CASSLWRTNTEAFF	TGTGCCAGCAGTTTATGGCGGACCAACACTGAAGCTTTCTTT
NA	NA	TRBV7-8	TRBJ2-1	CASSLRGGRYNEQFF	TGTGCCAGCAGCTTAAGGGGGGGGCGATACAATGAGCAGTTCTTC
NA	many	TRBV28	TRBJ2-7	CASSRAVGARGYEQYF	TGTGCCAGCAGTAGGGCCGTTGGGGCGAGGGGCTACGAGCAGTACTTC
NA	few	TRBV7-3	TRBJ2-3	CASSAGLMAGDTQYF	TGTGCCAGCAGCGCGGGACTTATGGCAGGAGATACGCAGTATTTT
NA	few	TRBV28	TRBJ2-7	CASSIREDYEQYF	TGTGCCAGCAGCATTAGGGAGGACTACGAGCAGTACTTC
NA	few	TRBV7-6	TRBJ2-1	CASSLRGGFYNEQFF	TGTGCCAGCAGCTTACGCGGGGGCTTCTACAATGAGCAGTTCTTC
NA	few	TRBV28	TRBJ2-3	CASSSRGGDTQYF	TGTGCCAGCAGTTCTAGAGGTGGCGATACGCAGTATTTT
NA	NA	TRBV12-3/TRBV12-4	TRBJ2-7	CASSLDWYEQYF	TGTGCCAGCAGTTTAGATTGGTACGAGCAGTACTTC
NA	NA	TRBV5-1	TRBJ2-7	CASSPGRLRGPPDYEQYF	TGCGCCAGCAGCCCCGGGCGGTTGAGGGGACCCCCCGACTACGAGCAGTACTTC
NA	NA	TRBV7-9	TRBJ2-7	CASSLVRGNSYEQYF	TGTGCCAGCAGCTTAGTTAGGGGGAACTCCTACGAGCAGTACTTC
TRBD1	many	TRBV7-8	TRBJ2-5	CASIQDRVAGIRNLQETQYF	TGTGCCAGCATCCAGGACAGGGTAGCCGGTATCAGGAACTTACAAGAGACCCAGTACTTC
NA	many	TRBV7-2	TRBJ1-1	CASSPIPRDRVGRVTEAFF	TGTGCCAGCAGCCCCATCCCCCGCGACAGAGTGGGAAGGGTAACTGAAGCTTTCTTT
TRBD1	few	TRBV10-2	TRBJ1-2	CASSHPATGGRYGYTF	TGCGCCAGCAGTCACCCCGCGACAGGGGGAAGATATGGCTACACCTTC
NA	NA	TRBV29-1	TRBJ2-3	CSVVGNTGTDTQYF	TGCAGCGTTGTGGGAAACACCGGCACAGATACGCAGTATTTT
TRBD1	NA	TRBV7-2	TRBJ2-7	CASSMDRGPSYEQYF	TGTGCCAGCAGTATGGACAGGGGGCCTTCCTACGAGCAGTACTTC
NA	many	TRBV25-1	TRBJ1-2	CASSSGNGYTF	TGTGCCAGCAGTTCCGGGAACGGCTACACCTTC
TRBD1	few	TRBV25-1	TRBJ1-2	CASEDRPVNYGYTF	TGTGCCAGCGAGGACAGGCCTGTTAACTATGGCTACACCTTC
NA	NA	TRBV7-3	TRBJ2-1	CASSLTAYNEQFF	TGTGCCAGCAGCTTGACAGCCTACAATGAGCAGTTCTTC
NA	NA	TRBV7-9	TRBJ1-2	CASSKGENYGYTF	TGTGCCAGCAGCAAAGGGGAAAACTATGGCTACACCTTC
NA	NA	TRBV27	TRBJ1-5	CASSLRGSSNQPQHF	TGTGCCAGCAGTTTACGGGGGAGTAGCAATCAGCCCCAGCATTTT